This T cell receptor (beta chain) was recorded in a study of T cell responses to AZD1222 COVID-19 vaccine (dated by TCRdb to the early 2020s). Study-level background: Because spike-specific TCR depth and breadth did not differ between the two schedules, AZD1222 recipients who got a second dose at roughly 4 weeks were pooled with those who got a second dose at roughly 12 weeks. Trial participants were enrolled into age subgroups of 18-55, 56-69 and 70-plus years, which contained 148, 28 and 57 TCR-sequenced participants, respectively. A total of just over 230 trial participants underwent TCR sequencing, of whom approximately 210 received two doses of AZD1222 and about 25 received two doses of the MenACWY control vaccine. Overall study results and their limits: Epitopes outside the regions mutated in the B.1.351 and B.1.1.7 variants were reportedly recognized by nearly half of the unique spike-specific TCRs. Conclusions about previously exposed vaccinees were limited because only six AZD1222 recipients were SARS-CoV-2 seropositive at baseline. Vaccine-associated CD4 TCRs spanned the whole spike protein, with dominant responses in regions 160-218 and 743-854. Most participants were white British and females outnumbered males, and the authors suggested that clonal diversity may have been underestimated. Because no day 14 peak-response samples were available, repertoires were characterized only after the peak T cell response. Spike-specific TCR breadth and depth rose significantly after two AZD1222 doses compared with day 0 and with MenACWY recipients. The 56-69-year group was small, and its depth increase did not reach significance, likely because of low power.

Per the publication, the time point label means: baseline before first vaccination. The vaccinee samples were drawn from two UK trials, COV001 and COV002, one of which was a single-blind randomized controlled phase 2/3 trial testing AZD1222 (ChAdOx1 nCoV-19) in healthy adults. Trial participant PBMC samples were collected at day 0 and day 28 after the second dose for TCRbeta chain sequencing. Notes on this clone: Its antigen has not been determined. No much larger clone exists at a distance of one base, and base qualities are not known. Different DNA sequences within this sample yield the same CDR3.

CDR1 SGHRS and CDR2 YFSETQ were looked up in the germline V gene. V is reduced by 0 bases and J by 0 bases, leaving a spacing of 9 bases between them. The CDR3 measures 15 amino acids from cysteine to phenylalanine. The entry retains the CDR3 DNA only, 45 bases that are in frame from base 1. The CDR3 regions of human TCRbeta chains were analyzed by immunosequencing. On the study's bioinformatics: Repertoire TCRs were matched against a reference library of SARS-CoV-2-specific TCRs generated with the MIRA antigen-specificity platform. Breadth meant the fraction of unique TCRs that were SARS-CoV-2-associated, whereas depth meant the fraction of total T cells that were SARS-CoV-2-associated. Using the MIRA data, each spike-specific TCR was mapped to the spike region that the TCR reacts to and placed in a CD4 or CD8 class. Log10-transformed breadth and depth values were compared by one-way ANOVA with Sidak's multiple comparisons tests. TCRdb retrieved this table from immuneACCESS and kept in-frame rearrangements only. Not all clones are present; in checked studies, unresolved V genes account for under half, and no reason is known for the remainder. V and J calls plus clone size are reproduced from that table; the DNA served to infer D and trimming. The sample table holds approximately 100,000 clones, of which around 94% were seen once. Roughly 2% of the sample comes from the top ten.

The source was peripheral blood, collected on day 0 of AZD1222 vaccination. This chain joins TRBV5-1 to TRBJ1-1, with the D segment identity uncertain. This receptor was identified in an adult in good health. The CDR3 sequence is CASSLDSGMNTEAFF. The sequenced DNA: TGCGCCAGCAGCTTGGACTCGGGGATGAACACTGAAGCTTTCTTT. The CDR3, completed at both ends by the reference TRBV5-1 and TRBJ1-1 genes, gives the full variable domain KAGVTQTPRYLIKTRGQQVTLSCSPISGHRSVSWYQQTPGQGLQFLFEYFSETQRNKGNFPGRFSGRQFSNSRSEMNVSTLELGDSALYLCASSLDSGMNTEAFFGQGTRLTVV.